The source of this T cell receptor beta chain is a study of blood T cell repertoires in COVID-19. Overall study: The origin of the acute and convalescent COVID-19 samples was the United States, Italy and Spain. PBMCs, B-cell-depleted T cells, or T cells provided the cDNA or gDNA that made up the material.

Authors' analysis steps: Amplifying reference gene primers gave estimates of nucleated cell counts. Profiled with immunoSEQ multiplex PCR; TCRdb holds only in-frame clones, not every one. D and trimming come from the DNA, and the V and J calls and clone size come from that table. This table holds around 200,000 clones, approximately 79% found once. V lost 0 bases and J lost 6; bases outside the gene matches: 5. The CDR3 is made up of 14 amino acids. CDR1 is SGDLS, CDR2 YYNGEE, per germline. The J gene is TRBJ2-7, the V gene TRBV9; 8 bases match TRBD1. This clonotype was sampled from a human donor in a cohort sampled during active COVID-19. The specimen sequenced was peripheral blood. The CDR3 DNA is TGTGCCAGCAGCGTAGGGACAGGGTCCGGCGAGCAGTACTTC. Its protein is CASSVGTGSGEQYF.